Sequencing of this T cell receptor beta chain was carried out in a study of blood T cell repertoires in COVID-19. In the study's own analysis: Amplification of reference gene primers was used by the study to estimate nucleated cell counts. This table comes from immunoSEQ multiplex PCR, and its TCRdb copy is limited to in-frame clones, with some not included. The V and J calls and clone size come from that table; D and trimming were worked out from the DNA. The sample lists under 110,000 clones; roughly two thirds were seen once. Trimming removed 1 base at V and 6 bases at J, with 15 bases between. This CDR3 is 16 amino acids long. Germline V gene lookup returns CDR1 LGHDT and CDR2 YNNKEL (reference sequence). This clone was seen repeatedly, ten times or more.

The genes are TRBV3-1 (or the pseudogene TRBV3-2) and TRBJ2-2, with a weak D call TRBD2 (6 bases). The receptor was isolated from a human donor with acute or convalescent COVID-19. The donor label of this sample is uncertain. Input material: peripheral blood. The CDR3 loop reads CASSQGIGGFPGELFF. DNA of the CDR3: TGTGCCAGCAGCCAAGGAATCGGAGGGTTCCCCGGGGAGCTGTTTTTT.